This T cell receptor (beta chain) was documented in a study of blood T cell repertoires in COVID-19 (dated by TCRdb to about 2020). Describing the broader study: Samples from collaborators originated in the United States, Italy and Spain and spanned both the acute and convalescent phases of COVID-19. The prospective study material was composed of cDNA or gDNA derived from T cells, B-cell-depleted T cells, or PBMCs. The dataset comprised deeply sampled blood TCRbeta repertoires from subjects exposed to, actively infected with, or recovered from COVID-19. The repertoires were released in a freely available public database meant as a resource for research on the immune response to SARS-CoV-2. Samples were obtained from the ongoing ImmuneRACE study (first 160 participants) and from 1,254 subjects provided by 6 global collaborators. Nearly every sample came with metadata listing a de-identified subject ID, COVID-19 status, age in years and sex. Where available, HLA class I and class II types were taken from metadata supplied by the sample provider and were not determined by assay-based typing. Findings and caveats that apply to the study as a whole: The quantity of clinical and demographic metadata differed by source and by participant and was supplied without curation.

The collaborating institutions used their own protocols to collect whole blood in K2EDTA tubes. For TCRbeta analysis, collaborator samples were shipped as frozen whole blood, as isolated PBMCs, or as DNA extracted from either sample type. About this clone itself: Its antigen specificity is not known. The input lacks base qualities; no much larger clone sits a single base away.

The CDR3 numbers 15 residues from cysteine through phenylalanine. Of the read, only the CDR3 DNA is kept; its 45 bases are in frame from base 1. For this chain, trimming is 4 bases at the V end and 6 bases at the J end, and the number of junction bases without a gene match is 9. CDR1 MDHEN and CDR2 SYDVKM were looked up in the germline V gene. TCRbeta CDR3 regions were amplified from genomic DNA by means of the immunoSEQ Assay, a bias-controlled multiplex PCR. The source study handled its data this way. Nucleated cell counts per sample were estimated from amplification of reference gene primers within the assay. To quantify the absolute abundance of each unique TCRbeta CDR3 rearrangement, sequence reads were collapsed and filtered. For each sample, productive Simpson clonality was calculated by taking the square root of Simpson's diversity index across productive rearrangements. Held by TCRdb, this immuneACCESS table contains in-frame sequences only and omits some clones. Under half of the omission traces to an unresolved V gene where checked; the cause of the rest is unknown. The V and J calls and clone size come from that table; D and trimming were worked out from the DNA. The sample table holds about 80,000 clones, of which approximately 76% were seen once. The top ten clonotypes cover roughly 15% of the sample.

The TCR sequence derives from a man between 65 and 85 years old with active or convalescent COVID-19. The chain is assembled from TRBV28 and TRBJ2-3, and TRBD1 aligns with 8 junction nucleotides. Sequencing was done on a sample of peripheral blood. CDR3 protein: CASSSPGQVGDTQYF. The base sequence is TGTGCCAGCAGTTCGCCGGGACAGGTTGGTGATACGCAGTATTTT.